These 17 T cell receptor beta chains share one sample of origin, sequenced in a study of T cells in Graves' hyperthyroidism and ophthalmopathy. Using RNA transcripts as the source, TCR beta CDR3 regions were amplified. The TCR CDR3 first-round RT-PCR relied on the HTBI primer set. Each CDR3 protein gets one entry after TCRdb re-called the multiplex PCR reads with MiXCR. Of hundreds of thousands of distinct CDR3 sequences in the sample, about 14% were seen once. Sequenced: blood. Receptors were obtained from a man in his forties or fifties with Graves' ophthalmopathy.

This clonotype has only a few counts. In DNA, the CDR3 is TGTGCCAGCAGCTTAACTCGAGGGCGGGGCGGAGGGGATGAGCAGTTCTTC. Amino acid sequence: CASSLTRGRGGGDEQFF. This sequence joins TRBV7-2 and TRBJ2-1, with a weak D call TRBD2 (6 bases). Germline CDR1 reads SGHTA; CDR2 reads FQGNSA. The CDR3 has 17 residues. V was pared by 2 bases and J by 8 bases, with 22 bases between.

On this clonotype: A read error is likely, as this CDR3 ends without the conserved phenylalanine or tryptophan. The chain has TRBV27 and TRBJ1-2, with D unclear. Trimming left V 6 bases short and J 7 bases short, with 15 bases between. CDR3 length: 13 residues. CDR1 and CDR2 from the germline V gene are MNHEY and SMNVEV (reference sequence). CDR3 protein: CASSPINSPGYTL. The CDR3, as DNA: TGTGCCAGCAGCCCTATTAACTCCCCTGGCTACACCCTC.

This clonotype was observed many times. This CDR3 reads CASRAPYKRGNSTDTQYF. The DNA for the CDR3 is TGCGCCAGCAGAGCCCCCTATAAGCGGGGAAACAGCACAGATACGCAGTATTTT. This chain connects TRBV10-1 to TRBJ2-3; TRBD2 agrees at 7 bases. The CDR3 covers 18 residues. Germline CDR1 is WNHNN and CDR2 is SYGVQD (reference sequence). J lost 0 bases, V lost 6 bases, and 15 bases had no gene match.

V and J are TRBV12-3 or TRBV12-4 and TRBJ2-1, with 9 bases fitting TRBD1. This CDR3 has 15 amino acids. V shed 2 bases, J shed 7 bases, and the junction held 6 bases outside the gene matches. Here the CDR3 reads CASSLWGQGDNEQFF. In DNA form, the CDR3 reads TGTGCCAGCAGTTTATGGGGACAGGGAGATAATGAGCAGTTCTTC.

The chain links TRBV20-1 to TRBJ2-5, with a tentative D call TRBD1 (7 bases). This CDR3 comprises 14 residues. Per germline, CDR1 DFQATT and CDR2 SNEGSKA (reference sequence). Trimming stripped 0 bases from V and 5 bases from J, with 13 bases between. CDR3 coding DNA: TGCAGTGCTAGAGAGGTCAGGGGGAGGGAGACCCAGTACTTC. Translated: CSAREVRGRETQYF.

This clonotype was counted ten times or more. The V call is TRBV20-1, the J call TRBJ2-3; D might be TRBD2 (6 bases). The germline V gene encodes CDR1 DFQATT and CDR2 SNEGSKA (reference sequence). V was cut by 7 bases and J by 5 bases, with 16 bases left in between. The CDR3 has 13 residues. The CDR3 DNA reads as TGCAGTGTATTAGCGGTGGAGATAGATACGCAGTATTTT. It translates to CSVLAVEIDTQYF.

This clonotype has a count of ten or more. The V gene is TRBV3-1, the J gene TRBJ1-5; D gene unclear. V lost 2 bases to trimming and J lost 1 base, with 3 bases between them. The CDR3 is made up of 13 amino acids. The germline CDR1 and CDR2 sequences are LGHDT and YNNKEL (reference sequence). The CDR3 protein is CASSQLSNQPQHF. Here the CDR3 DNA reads TGTGCCAGCAGCCAACTCAGCAATCAGCCCCAGCATTTT.

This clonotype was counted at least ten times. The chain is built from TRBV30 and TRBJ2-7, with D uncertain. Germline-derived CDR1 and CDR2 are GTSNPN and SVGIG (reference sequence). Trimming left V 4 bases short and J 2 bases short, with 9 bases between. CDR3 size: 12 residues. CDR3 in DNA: TGTGCCTGGACGCCCACAACCTACGAGCAGTACTTC. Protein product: CAWTPTTYEQYF.

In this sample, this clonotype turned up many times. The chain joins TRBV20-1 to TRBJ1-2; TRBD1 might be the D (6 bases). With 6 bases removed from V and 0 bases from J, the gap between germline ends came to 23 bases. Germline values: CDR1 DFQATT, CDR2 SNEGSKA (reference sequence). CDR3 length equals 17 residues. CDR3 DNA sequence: TGCAGTGCGCTAACGAAGCACAGGGTTAGGGCTAACTATGGCTACACCTTC. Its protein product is CSALTKHRVRANYGYTF.

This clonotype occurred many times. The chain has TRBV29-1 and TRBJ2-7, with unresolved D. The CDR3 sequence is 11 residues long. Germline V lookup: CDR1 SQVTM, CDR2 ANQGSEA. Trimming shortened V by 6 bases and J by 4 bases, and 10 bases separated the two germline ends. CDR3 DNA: TGCAGCGTACGTCCAGATTACGAGCAGTACTTC. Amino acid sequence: CSVRPDYEQYF.

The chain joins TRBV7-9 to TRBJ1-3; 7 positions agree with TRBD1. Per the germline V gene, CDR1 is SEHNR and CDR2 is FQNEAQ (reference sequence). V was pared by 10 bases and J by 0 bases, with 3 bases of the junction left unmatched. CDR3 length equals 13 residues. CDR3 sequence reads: CATRQGSGNTIYF. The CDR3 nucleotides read TGTGCCACCAGACAGGGCTCTGGAAACACCATATATTTT. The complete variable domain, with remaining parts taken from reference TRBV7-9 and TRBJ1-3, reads DTGVSQNPRHKITKRGQNVTFRCDPISEHNRLYWYRQTLGQGPEFLTYFQNEAQLEKSRLLSDRFSAERPKGSFSTLEIQRTEQGDSAMYLCATRQGSGNTIYFGEGSWLTVV.

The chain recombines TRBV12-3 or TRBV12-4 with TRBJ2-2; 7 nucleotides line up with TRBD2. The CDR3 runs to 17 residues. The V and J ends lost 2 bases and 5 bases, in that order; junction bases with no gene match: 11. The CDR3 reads CASSLIGSGGVTGELFF. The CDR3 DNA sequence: TGTGCCAGCAGTTTAATAGGGTCGGGAGGAGTTACCGGGGAGCTGTTTTTT.

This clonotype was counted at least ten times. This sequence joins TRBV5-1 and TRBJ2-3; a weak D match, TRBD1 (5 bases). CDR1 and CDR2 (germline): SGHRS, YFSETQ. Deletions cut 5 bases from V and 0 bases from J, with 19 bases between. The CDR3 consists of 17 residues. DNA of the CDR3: TGCGCCAGCAGAGGTACCAGACAGCACCTGAGCACAGATACGCAGTATTTT. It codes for CASRGTRQHLSTDTQYF.

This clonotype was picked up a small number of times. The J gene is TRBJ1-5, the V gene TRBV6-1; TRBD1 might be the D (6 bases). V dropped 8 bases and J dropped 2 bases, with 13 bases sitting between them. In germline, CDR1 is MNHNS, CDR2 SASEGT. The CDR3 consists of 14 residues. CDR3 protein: CASRGGSGNQPQHF. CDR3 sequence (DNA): TGTGCCAGCCGTGGGGGCTCGGGCAATCAGCCCCAGCATTTT.

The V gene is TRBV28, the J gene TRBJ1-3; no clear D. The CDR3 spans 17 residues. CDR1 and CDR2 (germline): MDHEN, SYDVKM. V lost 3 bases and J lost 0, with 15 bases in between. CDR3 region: CASSLILSIVSGNTIYF. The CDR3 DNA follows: TGTGCCAGCAGTTTGATCCTCTCAATAGTCTCTGGAAACACCATATATTTT.

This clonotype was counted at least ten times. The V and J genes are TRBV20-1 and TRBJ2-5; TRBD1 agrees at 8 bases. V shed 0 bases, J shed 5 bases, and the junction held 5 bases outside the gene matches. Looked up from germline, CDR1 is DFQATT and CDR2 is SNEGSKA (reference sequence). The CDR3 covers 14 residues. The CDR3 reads CSARDRGRVETQYF. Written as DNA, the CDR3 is TGCAGTGCTAGAGACAGGGGGCGAGTGGAGACCCAGTACTTC.

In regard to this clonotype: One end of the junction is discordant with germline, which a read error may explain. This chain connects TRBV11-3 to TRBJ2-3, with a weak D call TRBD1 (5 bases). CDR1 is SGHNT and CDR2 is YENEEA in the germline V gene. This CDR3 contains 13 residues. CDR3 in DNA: TGTGCCAGCAGCTTACAGGGCACAGATGCGCAGTATTTT. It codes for CASSLQGTDAQYF.